Following are 4 T cell receptor beta chains from one sample sequenced in a study of blood T cell repertoires in COVID-19. Sequencing used immunoSEQ multiplex PCR; TCRdb keeps in-frame clones, though not all of them. Of a few hundred thousand clones listed, approximately 85% are singletons. The sequenced sample was peripheral blood. The receptors stem from a human donor in a cohort sampled during active COVID-19.

This clone was detected once. This rearrangement joins TRBV10-3 to TRBJ2-7; 8 bases align to TRBD1. After removal of 6 bases from V and 4 bases from J, the junction contained 11 bases not matched to a gene. This CDR3 contains 15 residues. Looked up from germline, CDR1 is ENHRY and CDR2 is SYGVKD. The CDR3 here is CAISDHAGTGYEQYF. DNA for the CDR3: TGTGCCATCAGCGACCACGCGGGGACAGGTTACGAGCAGTACTTC.

A few counts support this clone. J is TRBJ2-1 and V is TRBV6-5, with D possibly matching TRBD2 (5 bases). This CDR3 is built from 12 residues. V was trimmed by 6 bases and J by 9 bases, leaving 12 bases between them. Germline V gene lookup returns CDR1 MNHEY and CDR2 SVGAGI. DNA of the CDR3: TGTGCCAGCAGGCAACTAGGTACTGAGCAGTTCTTC. It translates to CASRQLGTEQFF.

As to this clone: One end of the junction fails to match germline, which may point to a read error. The genes are TRBV13 and TRBJ1-5; D not certain. This CDR3 has 13 residues. Germline CDR1 and CDR2: PRHDT and FYEKMQ (reference sequence). The CDR3 DNA reads as TGTGCCAGCAGCGTAGGCCCTGGCCAGCCCCAGCATTTT. Translation gives CASSVGPGQPQHF.

The chain is built from TRBV5-4 and TRBJ2-1, with TRBD1 matching 12 bases. Trimming at V came to 4 bases and at J to 3 bases, leaving 5 bases not matched to a gene. The CDR3 is made up of 16 amino acids. From germline, CDR1 is SGHNT and CDR2 YYREEE (reference sequence). The CDR3 region is CASSPGTGGFYNEQFF. DNA of the CDR3: TGTGCCAGCAGCCCCGGGACAGGGGGCTTCTACAATGAGCAGTTCTTC. The whole variable domain, filled in from reference TRBV5-4 and TRBJ2-1, reads ETGVTQSPTHLIKTRGQQVTLRCSSQSGHNTVSWYQQALGQGPQFIFQYYREEENGRGNFPPRFSGLQFPNYSSELNVNALELDDSALYLCASSPGTGGFYNEQFFGPGTRLTVL.